These T cell receptor beta chains were read from a single sample in a study of blood T cell repertoires in COVID-19. Generated by immunoSEQ multiplex PCR, the TCRdb table keeps only in-frame clones and is missing some. The data contain some 270,000 clones, around 82% of them singletons. The sequenced sample consisted of peripheral blood. Source of these receptors: a human donor with COVID-19, enrolled during active disease. The donor label of this sample is uncertain. Both conserved end residues are part of each CDR3. The order of the fields is clone size, V gene, D gene, J gene, CDR3 DNA, CDR3 protein. A D gene is named only where the DNA matches it firmly. Expanded clones are given a class, and other clones once, few, many or no size at all.

once,TRBV9,-,TRBJ2-2,TGTGCCAGCAGCGTTGGAGGCACCGGGGAGCTGTTTTTT,CASSVGGTGELFF
-,TRBV11-3,TRBD1,TRBJ2-3,TGTGCCAGCAGCTTAGTCGGGACAGGGGGCCCAGATACGCAGTATTTT,CASSLVGTGGPDTQYF
-,TRBV18,-,TRBJ2-7,TGTGCCAGCTCACCACCATACGGGGTCAACGAGCAGTACTTC,CASSPPYGVNEQYF
-,TRBV6-6,TRBD1,TRBJ1-5,TGTGCCAGCAGCAGCGACAGGGTAGGGCCGCCCCAGCATTTT,CASSSDRVGPPQHF
-,TRBV7-9,-,TRBJ2-2,TGTGCCAGCAGCTTCTCCGGGAGAGGGACCGGGGAGCTGTTTTTT,CASSFSGRGTGELFF
-,TRBV12-5,-,TRBJ2-1,TGTGCTAGTGCCGCTGACAGACACAATGAGCAGTTCTTC,CASAADRHNEQFF
-,TRBV5-1,-,TRBJ1-6,TGCGCCAGCAGCCGCGCAACCGGAGCGTATTCACCCCTCCACTTT,CASSRATGAYSPLHF
-,TRBV4-3,TRBD1,TRBJ2-1,TGCGCCAGCAGCCAAGAGTCCGGACAGGGGGTCGATGAGCAGTTCTTC,CASSQESGQGVDEQFF
few,TRBV4-3,TRBD1,TRBJ1-5,TGCGCCAGCAGCCAAGGACAGGGGGAGCAGCCCCAGCATTTT,CASSQGQGEQPQHF
-,TRBV4-1,-,TRBJ1-4,TGCGCCAGCAGCCAAGATCGGAGCTCAGCAACTAATGAAAAACTGTTTTTT,CASSQDRSSATNEKLFF
once,TRBV19,-,TRBJ1-5,TGTGCCAGTAGTATAGACGGGGATCAGCCCCAGCATTTT,CASSIDGDQPQHF